This is a list of T cell receptor beta chains from one sample in a study of blood T cell repertoires in COVID-19. The method was immunoSEQ multiplex PCR; TCRdb's version includes in-frame clones alone and lacks a portion of them. The sample holds about 440,000 clones; around nine tenths are singletons and the top ten take approximately 2%. The sequenced sample was PBMCs or T cells enriched from blood (not recorded which). These receptors were obtained from a woman between 18 and 29 years old with acute COVID-19. Both conserved end residues are part of each CDR3. The order of the fields is J gene, V gene, CDR3 protein.

J gene: TRBJ2-1; V gene: TRBV5-5; CDR3 protein: CASSIGTINEQFF
J gene: TRBJ1-5; V gene: TRBV3-1/TRBV3-2; CDR3 protein: CASSQDGAGAQPQHF
J gene: TRBJ2-7; V gene: TRBV7-9; CDR3 protein: CASSLVGQGYEQYF
J gene: TRBJ2-3; V gene: TRBV29-1; CDR3 protein: CSDLAGVGTDTQYF
J gene: TRBJ1-6; V gene: TRBV19; CDR3 protein: CASSTTGASPLHF
J gene: TRBJ2-7; V gene: TRBV2; CDR3 protein: CASSFRALSYEQYF
J gene: TRBJ2-1; V gene: TRBV5-4; CDR3 protein: CASSPAGAPSYNEQFF
J gene: TRBJ1-4; V gene: TRBV5-1; CDR3 protein: CASSLGRQGLSEKLFF
J gene: TRBJ1-1; V gene: TRBV19; CDR3 protein: CASTRQGLGTEAFF
J gene: TRBJ2-1; V gene: TRBV6-4; CDR3 protein: CASSEGLFNEQFF
J gene: TRBJ2-5; V gene: TRBV2; CDR3 protein: CASSPRQEETQYF
J gene: TRBJ1-3; V gene: TRBV5-1; CDR3 protein: CASGGGSGNTIYF
J gene: TRBJ2-7; V gene: TRBV7-2; CDR3 protein: CASSLALGAYEQYF
J gene: TRBJ2-1; V gene: TRBV9; CDR3 protein: CASSVSGVPPNEQFF
J gene: TRBJ1-2; V gene: TRBV3-1/TRBV3-2; CDR3 protein: CASSQGSGVGGYTF
J gene: TRBJ2-7; V gene: TRBV7-9; CDR3 protein: CASSFSSGLPQTYEQYF
J gene: TRBJ2-7; V gene: TRBV6-5; CDR3 protein: CASGVTSDYEQYF
J gene: TRBJ2-4; V gene: TRBV25-1; CDR3 protein: CAVRRLAGDGAKNIQYF
J gene: TRBJ2-7; V gene: TRBV12-3/TRBV12-4; CDR3 protein: CASSGLANYEQYF
J gene: TRBJ2-7; V gene: TRBV5-1; CDR3 protein: CASSLGQGTTYEQYF
J gene: TRBJ1-1; V gene: TRBV5-5; CDR3 protein: CASSLGAMNTEAFF
J gene: TRBJ1-4; V gene: TRBV5-1; CDR3 protein: CASSGQYATNEKLFF
J gene: TRBJ2-2; V gene: TRBV7-2; CDR3 protein: CASSFQGAKNTGELFF
J gene: TRBJ2-3; V gene: TRBV10-1; CDR3 protein: CASSDGQGRGTDTQYF
J gene: TRBJ1-1; V gene: TRBV20-1; CDR3 protein: CSARFPKAFF
J gene: TRBJ2-3; V gene: TRBV19; CDR3 protein: CASGGDTGLTDTQYF
J gene: TRBJ2-2; V gene: TRBV4-1; CDR3 protein: CASSQKPDSLPGELFF
J gene: TRBJ1-2; V gene: TRBV7-3; CDR3 protein: CASSWGDYGYTF
J gene: TRBJ1-2; V gene: TRBV12-5; CDR3 protein: CASGFSPANYGYTF
J gene: TRBJ1-6; V gene: TRBV20-1; CDR3 protein: CSASPGTGTDNSPLHF
J gene: TRBJ2-7; V gene: TRBV9; CDR3 protein: CASSPGTGRYEQYF
J gene: TRBJ1-5; V gene: TRBV3-1/TRBV3-2; CDR3 protein: CASSQDAGAGNQPQHF
J gene: TRBJ2-7; V gene: TRBV7-2; CDR3 protein: CASSSQGQGPYEQYF
J gene: TRBJ1-1; V gene: TRBV28; CDR3 protein: CASSLLEGNTEAFF
J gene: TRBJ1-6; V gene: TRBV19; CDR3 protein: CASSIRGARDSPLHF
J gene: TRBJ2-5; V gene: TRBV18; CDR3 protein: CASSRTRGETQYF
J gene: TRBJ2-3; V gene: TRBV30; CDR3 protein: CAWSVRGQGADTQYF
J gene: TRBJ2-7; V gene: TRBV7-2; CDR3 protein: CASSPSGLGYEQYF